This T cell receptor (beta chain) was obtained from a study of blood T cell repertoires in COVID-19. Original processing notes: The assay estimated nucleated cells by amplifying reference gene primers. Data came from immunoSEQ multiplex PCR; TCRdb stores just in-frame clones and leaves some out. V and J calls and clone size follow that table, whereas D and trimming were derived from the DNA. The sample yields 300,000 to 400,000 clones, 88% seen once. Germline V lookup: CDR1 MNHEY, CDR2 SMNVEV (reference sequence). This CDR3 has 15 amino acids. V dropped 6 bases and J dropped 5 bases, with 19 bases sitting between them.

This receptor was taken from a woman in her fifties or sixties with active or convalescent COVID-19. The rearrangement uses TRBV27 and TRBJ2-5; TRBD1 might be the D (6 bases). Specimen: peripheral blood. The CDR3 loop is CASRREWDNAETQYF. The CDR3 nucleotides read TGTGCCAGCAGACGAGAATGGGACAACGCGGAGACCCAGTACTTC.